The rows below give T cell receptor beta chains drawn from one sample of a study of cytomegalovirus exposure and HLA in healthy donors. Clones were read by immunoSEQ multiplex PCR, and TCRdb kept only the in-frame ones, dropping some. The table has about 180,000 clones, about four fifths seen once. The sample comprised PBMCs. The source is a girl aged 10 to 17 in good health and CMV-seropositive. Both conserved end residues are part of each CDR3. The D gene is left open where the match is weak. Only part of the rows carry a size: once, few, many, or a class if the clone is expanded.

>TRBV15|NA|NA|TRBJ1-5
TGTGCCACCAGCAGAGAATGGCAGGGGACCCAGCATTTT
CATSREWQGTQHF
>TRBV5-1|NA|NA|TRBJ1-4
TGCGCCAGCAGCCTGGGGACATTTGCAACTAATGAAAAACTGTTTTTT
CASSLGTFATNEKLFF
>TRBV5-4|TRBD2|NA|TRBJ2-1
TGTGCCAGCAGCTTGGAGGCGGGGGGCTACTACAATGAGCAGTTCTTC
CASSLEAGGYYNEQFF
>TRBV28|TRBD1|NA|TRBJ1-5
TGTGCCAGCAGCCCGGGGACAGCGAATCAGCCCCAGCATTTT
CASSPGTANQPQHF
>TRBV5-1|TRBD1|NA|TRBJ2-1
TGCGCCAGCAGCTTGGCAGGGACAGGTAGTAATGAGCAGTTCTTC
CASSLAGTGSNEQFF
>TRBV5-6|NA|NA|TRBJ1-2
TGTGCCAGCAGCTTGGTATCGGGGGAGTCCTACTATGGCTACACCTTC
CASSLVSGESYYGYTF
>TRBV11-2|TRBD2|NA|TRBJ2-4
TGTGCCAGCAGCTTGAGCGGGGTAGCCAAAAACATTCAGTACTTC
CASSLSGVAKNIQYF
>TRBV6-5|NA|few|TRBJ1-2
TGTGCCAGCAGTTACTCGTACGGGGTCGGTGGCTACACCTTC
CASSYSYGVGGYTF
>TRBV5-4|TRBD1|NA|TRBJ1-1
TGTGCCAGCAGCTCGGGACAGAATCTTAACCTTTTGAACACTGAAGCTTTCTTT
CASSSGQNLNLLNTEAFF
>TRBV9|NA|NA|TRBJ1-1
TGTGCCAGCAGCGTAGGGGGGGGGACTTACACTGAAGCTTTCTTT
CASSVGGGTYTEAFF
>TRBV19|NA|NA|TRBJ2-1
TGTGCCAGTAGTATAGCGCCGGGACTTGTCAATGAGCAGTTCTTC
CASSIAPGLVNEQFF
>TRBV7-2|TRBD2|NA|TRBJ2-7
TGTGCCAGCAGCCCCTCCGGGGGGGCCCCCTACGAGCAGTACTTC
CASSPSGGAPYEQYF
>TRBV2|TRBD1|NA|TRBJ1-1
TGTGCCAGCAGCGTGGGACAGGTAGCTTTCTTT
CASSVGQVAFF
>TRBV5-1|NA|NA|TRBJ1-2
TGCGCCAGCAGCTTGGATCCCGCAACGGGTGGCTACACCTTC
CASSLDPATGGYTF
>TRBV6-5|TRBD1|NA|TRBJ2-7
TGTGCCAGCAGAATGGGACAGGACTACGAGCAGTACTTC
CASRMGQDYEQYF
>TRBV7-9|NA|once|TRBJ2-5
TGTGCCAGCAGCCTGGGGCCAAATCAAGAGACCCAGTACTTC
CASSLGPNQETQYF
>TRBV27|NA|NA|TRBJ1-1
TGTGCCAGCAGTTCTGGGAGGGACACTGAAGCTTTCTTT
CASSSGRDTEAFF
>TRBV4-2|NA|NA|TRBJ1-2
TGTGCCAGCAGCCAAGAGTATGGAGGTTCCAACTATGGCTACACCTTC
CASSQEYGGSNYGYTF
>TRBV27|TRBD1|NA|TRBJ2-2
TGTGCCAGCAGTTTATCGTACTTAGGACAGGGGACCGGGGAGCTGTTTTTT
CASSLSYLGQGTGELFF
>TRBV27|TRBD1|NA|TRBJ2-7
TGTGCCAGCAGTTTATCGGCAGGGGGCAACGAGCAGTACTTC
CASSLSAGGNEQYF
>TRBV13|TRBD2|few|TRBJ2-7
TGTGCCAGCAGCACTCGACTAGCGGGGGGCCGGGACGAGCAGTACTTC
CASSTRLAGGRDEQYF
>TRBV4-1|NA|NA|TRBJ2-2
TGCGCCAGCAGCCTAGAGGGACTCACCAGCACCGGGGAGCTGTTTTTT
CASSLEGLTSTGELFF
>TRBV5-1|NA|NA|TRBJ1-6
TGCGCCAGCAGCTCAGACGAGGGAATGGCCCTCCACTTT
CASSSDEGMALHF
>TRBV9|TRBD1|once|TRBJ1-1
TGTGCCAGCAGCGCCGGACAGGACACTGAAGCTTTCTTT
CASSAGQDTEAFF
>TRBV7-9|NA|NA|TRBJ1-1
TGTGCCAGCAGCCACTTGGGCCCGAACACTGAAGCTTTCTTT
CASSHLGPNTEAFF
>TRBV10-3|NA|few|TRBJ1-1
TGTGCCATCAGTAAGGGGGACATGAACACTGAAGCTTTCTTT
CAISKGDMNTEAFF
>TRBV19|TRBD1|NA|TRBJ1-5
TGTGCCAGTAGTATACCGGACAGGGCGAGGCAGCCCCAGCATTTT
CASSIPDRARQPQHF
>TRBV5-8|TRBD1|NA|TRBJ2-7
TGTGCCAGCACCACCCTGTATGGGACAGGGGTTGACGAGCAGTACTTC
CASTTLYGTGVDEQYF
>TRBV6-5|NA|once|TRBJ1-2
TGTGCCAGCAGTTCCGGACAGTCTAACTATGGCTACACCTTC
CASSSGQSNYGYTF
>TRBV7-9|NA|NA|TRBJ1-2
TGTGCCAGCAGCTTAGCGGTACAGGGCCCCTATGGCTACACCTTC
CASSLAVQGPYGYTF
>TRBV27|NA|NA|TRBJ2-5
TGTGCCAGCAGTTTATCCCCATACGGGGTCGAGACCCAGTACTTC
CASSLSPYGVETQYF
>TRBV6-6|NA|NA|TRBJ1-1
TGTGCCAGCCAAAAGGCAGGGGAGAACACTGAAGCTTTCTTT
CASQKAGENTEAFF
>TRBV19|NA|NA|TRBJ1-5
TGTGCCAGTAATGAAGGGAGAATAGGTCAGCCCCAGCATTTT
CASNEGRIGQPQHF
>TRBV5-6|NA|NA|TRBJ1-1
TGTGCCAGCAGCTTACCGGGGAGTTTGGACACTGAAGCTTTCTTT
CASSLPGSLDTEAFF
>TRBV2|NA|once|TRBJ1-2
TGTGCCAGCAGGGGGACCAGGGGAGGGAATGGCTACACCTTC
CASRGTRGGNGYTF
>TRBV2|NA|NA|TRBJ2-1
TGTGCCAGCAGTGACCCCGCGGGGAGGAGACACAATGAGCAGTTCTTC
CASSDPAGRRHNEQFF
>TRBV11-1|TRBD1|NA|TRBJ1-1
TGTGCCAGCAGCTCCGACAGGGGGGAAGCTTTCTTT
CASSSDRGEAFF
>TRBV6-6|NA|NA|TRBJ1-1
TGTGCCAGCAGTTACTACAGGTCTGACACTGAAGCTTTCTTT
CASSYYRSDTEAFF
>TRBV5-5|NA|NA|TRBJ2-2
TGTGCCAGCAGCTGGGGGAGCCATAGCGGTACCGGGGAGCTGTTTTTT
CASSWGSHSGTGELFF
>TRBV6-4|TRBD2|NA|TRBJ2-2
TGTGCCAGCAGTGAAGGGAGGGGCGTCACCGGGGAGCTGTTTTTT
CASSEGRGVTGELFF
>TRBV12-5|TRBD1|once|TRBJ2-7
TGTGCTAGTGGTTTAGGACAGGGGAACTACGAGCAGTACTTC
CASGLGQGNYEQYF
>TRBV27|TRBD2|NA|TRBJ2-5
TGTGCCAGCAGGTCACTAGCGATCCGGGGGGAGACCCAGTACTTC
CASRSLAIRGETQYF
>TRBV7-6|NA|NA|TRBJ1-1
TGTGCCAGCAGCCCAGGGACACAGAACACTGAAGCTTTCTTT
CASSPGTQNTEAFF
>TRBV29-1|NA|few|TRBJ1-3
TGCAGCGTTGAAAGCAACTCTGGAAACACCATATATTTT
CSVESNSGNTIYF
>TRBV19|NA|NA|TRBJ1-2
TGTGCCAGTAGTATAGAGGAGGGGACTTATGGCTACACCTTC
CASSIEEGTYGYTF
>TRBV5-1|NA|NA|TRBJ1-1
TGCGCCAGCAGCCTTGCCTGGGGAGGGGTGAACACTGAAGCTTTCTTT
CASSLAWGGVNTEAFF